This T cell receptor (beta chain) was found in a study of CD8+CD57+ T cells in acquired aplastic anemia. About the study: Sorting CD4+ and CD8+ cells gave DNA averaging approximately 3 ug.

According to the study, genomic DNA was the template for TCR beta VDJ and CDR3 profiling. TCRdb ran MiXCR on the reads and lists one entry per CDR3 protein. The data hold roughly 160,000 distinct CDR3 sequences, with 50% to 75% observed a single time. With respect to this clonotype: What it binds is unknown.

The length of the CDR3 is 15 residues. Germline V gene sequence: CDR1 SGDLS, CDR2 YYNGEE. V was clipped by 7 bases and J by 0 bases; unmatched bases: 7. General study results and limits: Patients and controls shared over 25 CD8+ CDR3 sequences.

The source of this sequence is a human donor in good health. The sample was sorted CD4+, CD8+, or CD8+CD57+ T cells (not recorded which) from PBMCs. The rearrangement uses TRBV9 and TRBJ1-1, with 9 positions matching TRBD1. CDR3 region: CASGGGTGLNTEAFF. The CDR3 bases are TGTGCCAGCGGCGGAGGGACAGGGTTGAACACTGAAGCTTTCTTT.